The next 24 T cell receptor beta chains were all read from a single sample in a study of cytomegalovirus exposure and HLA in healthy donors. 60 Vbeta and 13 Jbeta primers were used in PCR. Method: immunoSEQ multiplex PCR; TCRdb's copy keeps in-frame clones and lacks some. The repertoire holds roughly 180,000 clones, with over 60% as singletons. What was sequenced was PBMCs. The receptors shown here come from a female donor in good health and CMV-seronegative.

The chain has TRBV14 and TRBJ2-7; TRBD1 matches at 8 bases. The trim removed 4 bases at V and 4 bases at J, leaving 9 bases unmatched. This CDR3 contains 15 residues. The germline V gene has CDR1 SGHDN and CDR2 FVKESK. CDR3 in amino acids: CASSRLGQGAYEQYF. CDR3 coding DNA: TGTGCCAGCAGCCGCTTGGGCCAGGGGGCATACGAGCAGTACTTC.

The chain couples TRBV2 to TRBJ1-2; TRBD1 might be the D (5 bases). With 7 bases removed from V and 4 bases from J, the gap between germline ends came to 16 bases. The CDR3 totals 14 residues. The germline V gene encodes CDR1 SNHLY and CDR2 FYNNEI. The CDR3 sequence: CASKGQGSFYGYTF. CDR3 sequence (DNA): TGTGCCAGCAAGGGCCAGGGATCTTTCTATGGCTACACCTTC.

In its sample, this clone was seen once. The V gene is TRBV6-5, the J gene TRBJ1-1; maybe TRBD1 (5 bases). Trimming stripped 0 bases from V and 5 bases from J, with 13 bases between. There are 15 residues in the CDR3. Germline CDR1 and CDR2: MNHEY and SVGAGI. The CDR3 nucleotides read TGTGCCAGCAGTTACTCAGGTCTTGGGGCGACTGAAGCTTTCTTT. This sequence encodes CASSYSGLGATEAFF.

This chain uses TRBV6-1 with TRBJ1-1, with no clear D. Trimming took off 1 base at V and 1 base at J, with 4 bases between the two ends. The CDR3 contains 13 residues. Germline V gene lookup returns CDR1 MNHNS and CDR2 SASEGT. CDR3 sequence: CASSEDRNTEAFF. Here the CDR3 DNA reads TGTGCCAGCAGTGAAGACAGGAACACTGAAGCTTTCTTT.

This sequence joins TRBV28 and TRBJ1-1; unclear D gene. The germline V and J ends were trimmed by 1 base and 6 bases, with 15 bases remaining between them. The germline gives CDR1 MDHEN, CDR2 SYDVKM. The CDR3 contains 15 residues. The CDR3 protein is CASSLSAAGQPEAFF. The CDR3 coding sequence is TGTGCCAGCAGTTTATCGGCGGCGGGTCAGCCTGAAGCTTTCTTT.

This clone was detected a few times. The chain has TRBV29-1 and TRBJ2-7; D might be TRBD1 (6 bases). The CDR3 runs to 13 residues. V was cut by 4 bases and J by 0 bases, with 10 bases left in between. Germline CDR1 SQVTM, CDR2 ANQGSEA. CDR3 residues: CSVGQALSYEQYF. CDR3 sequence (DNA): TGCAGCGTTGGACAGGCACTCTCCTACGAGCAGTACTTC.

The genes are TRBV7-3 and TRBJ2-1; 9 bases are a match to TRBD1. The CDR3 runs 14 residues. V shed 6 bases and J 9 bases; nucleotides not matched to a gene: 9. Per germline, CDR1 SGHTA and CDR2 FQGTGA. CDR3 protein: CASSFLGTGTEQFF. CDR3 DNA: TGTGCCAGCAGTTTCCTCGGGACAGGGACTGAGCAGTTCTTC. The whole variable domain, remainder taken from reference TRBV7-3 and TRBJ2-1, is GAGVSQTPSNKVTEKGKYVELRCDPISGHTALYWYRQSLGQGPEFLIYFQGTGAADDSGLPNDRFFAVRPEGSVSTLKIQRTERGDSAVYLCASSFLGTGTEQFFGPGTRLTVL.

This chain connects TRBV6-5 to TRBJ2-1; tentative D call: TRBD2 (5 bases). The CDR3 totals 12 residues. Germline CDR1 MNHEY, CDR2 SVGAGI. Trimming cost V 2 bases and J 10 bases, with 9 bases left between them. CDR3 in amino acids: CASSYPRGEQFF. CDR3 DNA: TGTGCCAGCAGTTACCCACGGGGAGAGCAGTTCTTC.

The chain uses TRBV19 and TRBJ1-5; 8 nucleotides match TRBD1. The length of the CDR3 is 17 residues. CDR1 and CDR2 (germline): LNHDA, SQIVND (reference sequence). The J segment lost 2 bases and the V segment lost 6 bases, leaving 12 bases of the junction unmatched. The DNA of the CDR3 is TGTGCCAGTAGGAAGGACAGGGAAGGATATGGCAATCAGCCCCAGCATTTT. As protein: CASRKDREGYGNQPQHF. The complete variable domain, with remaining parts taken from reference TRBV19 and TRBJ1-5, reads DGGITQSPKYLFRKEGQNVTLSCEQNLNHDAMYWYRQDPGQGLRLIYYSQIVNDFQKGDIAEGYSVSREKKESFPLTVTSAQKNPTAFYLCASRKDREGYGNQPQHFGDGTRLSIL.

The rearrangement joins TRBV5-6 to TRBJ1-2; D is perhaps TRBD1 (6 bases). Trimming removed 4 bases at V and 4 bases at J, with 17 bases between. This CDR3 comprises 15 residues. The germline V gene encodes CDR1 SGHDT and CDR2 YYEEEE. Here the CDR3 reads CASSPYGQGPYGYTF. In DNA, the CDR3 is TGTGCCAGCAGCCCCTACGGGCAGGGGCCCTATGGCTACACCTTC.

The chain combines TRBV19 with TRBJ1-1; no reliable D call. CDR3 length: 15 residues. Trimming pared 3 bases from V and 4 bases from J, leaving 15 bases between. Germline CDR1 reads LNHDA; CDR2 reads SQIVND (reference sequence). CDR3 sequence: CASSILSIAGTEAFF. CDR3 nucleotide sequence: TGTGCCAGTAGTATTCTCAGCATCGCAGGCACTGAAGCTTTCTTT.

This clone was observed a handful of times. V and J are TRBV7-2 and TRBJ2-1; D possibly corresponds to TRBD1 (6 bases). CDR3 size: 15 residues. Germline values: CDR1 SGHTA, CDR2 FQGNSA. V shed 5 bases and J shed 0 bases, with 11 bases lying between them. The CDR3 spells CASSNQGSSYNEQFF. CDR3 sequence (DNA): TGTGCCAGCAGCAACCAGGGGAGCTCCTACAATGAGCAGTTCTTC.

The V gene is TRBV14, the J gene TRBJ1-2; 8 bases map to TRBD1. The CDR3 has 13 amino acids. Germline CDR1 SGHDN, CDR2 FVKESK. With 4 bases clipped from V and 8 bases from J, the junction kept 6 bases outside the gene matches. DNA for the CDR3: TGTGCCAGCAGCCCATGGACAGGGAAGGGCTACACCTTC. It codes for CASSPWTGKGYTF.

The gene calls are TRBV7-9 and TRBJ2-1; TRBD2 matches at 9 bases. The CDR3 runs to 15 residues. Germline-derived CDR1 and CDR2 are SEHNR and FQNEAQ (reference sequence). The trim removed 2 bases at V and 2 bases at J, leaving 1 base unmatched. CDR3 nucleotide sequence: TGTGCCAGCAGCTTAAGCGGGAGGACCTACAATGAGCAGTTCTTC. The encoded protein is CASSLSGRTYNEQFF.

This clone was counted only a few times. This chain uses TRBV5-1 with TRBJ2-5, with 7 bases identical to TRBD1. Germline V gives CDR1 SGHRS, CDR2 YFSETQ. CDR3 length: 14 residues. V lost 0 bases, J lost 2 bases, and 1 base stayed unmatched. Written as DNA, the CDR3 is TGCGCCAGCAGCTTGGACAGGGGACAAGAGACCCAGTACTTC. Protein product: CASSLDRGQETQYF.

The chain recombines TRBV7-2 with TRBJ1-2, with 8 bases identical to TRBD1. Germline V lookup: CDR1 SGHTA, CDR2 FQGNSA. With V trimmed by 3 bases and J by 3 bases, 0 bases remained unmatched. This CDR3 has 13 amino acids. CDR3: CASSLDRDYGYTF. The CDR3 DNA reads TGTGCCAGCAGCTTGGACAGGGACTATGGCTACACCTTC.

This clone was recorded only once. The rearrangement joins TRBV29-1 to TRBJ1-2; TRBD1 matches 7 bases. The CDR3 has 13 amino acids. Germline CDR1 is SQVTM and CDR2 is ANQGSEA. Trimming at V came to 5 bases and at J to 4 bases, leaving 7 bases not matched to a gene. The CDR3 loop is CSVPVQGGYGYTF. The CDR3 DNA is TGCAGCGTTCCGGTCCAGGGGGGCTATGGCTACACCTTC.

CDR3 sequence reads: CASSLISGTSSYEQYF. The DNA for the CDR3 is TGTGCCAGCAGCTTAATCTCCGGGACATCATCCTACGAGCAGTACTTC. This rearrangement joins TRBV7-2 to TRBJ2-7; TRBD1 might be the D (6 bases). Deletions cut 2 bases from V and 1 base from J, with 15 bases between. This CDR3 contains 16 residues. The germline V gene encodes CDR1 SGHTA and CDR2 FQGNSA.

V and J are TRBV4-3 and TRBJ1-2; D unclear. Germline CDR1 reads LGHNA; CDR2 reads YSLEER. The CDR3 has 16 residues. V shed 0 bases and J shed 3 bases, with 14 bases lying between them. CDR3 sequence (DNA): TGCGCCAGCAGCCAAGATCGGGGAAGGGCCTACTATGGCTACACCTTC. Its translation: CASSQDRGRAYYGYTF.

With respect to this clone: At one end the junction does not follow the germline gene, possibly because of a read error. The chain carries TRBV7-6 and TRBJ2-6, with TRBD1 identical over 9 bases. The CDR3 sequence is 16 residues long. Looked up from germline, CDR1 is SGHVS and CDR2 is FNYEAQ. The CDR3 DNA reads TGTGCCAGCAGCTGGGGGACAGGGTCCGGGGCCAACGGCCTGACTTTC. Translation: CASSWGTGSGANGLTF.

The V and J genes are TRBV6-4 and TRBJ2-2; 8 bases match TRBD2. CDR1 and CDR2 (germline): MRHNA, SNTAGT. With 7 bases clipped from V and 5 bases from J, the junction kept 3 bases outside the gene matches. The CDR3 sequence is 13 residues long. For the CDR3, the DNA is TGTGCCAGCAAGGCTAGCGGGACCGGGGAGCTGTTTTTT. Its protein product is CASKASGTGELFF.

This clone occurred a few times. The V and J genes are TRBV6-1 and TRBJ2-5; 7 nucleotides match TRBD1. The J call is doubtful: the DNA matches TRBJ2-7 better. This CDR3 spans 15 amino acids. Germline V gene data show CDR1 as MNHNS and CDR2 as SASEGT. Written as DNA, the CDR3 is TGTGCCAGCAGTGGCTCCGCAGGGGGCTCCTACGAGCAGTACTTC. It codes for CASSGSAGGSYEQYF.

The chain joins TRBV5-1 to TRBJ2-5, with 7 bases aligning to TRBD2. V was pared by 4 bases and J by 2 bases, with 14 bases of the junction left unmatched. There are 17 residues in the CDR3. Germline V gene data show CDR1 as SGHRS and CDR2 as YFSETQ. Here the CDR3 reads CASSLGVASGMQETQYF. For the CDR3, the DNA is TGCGCCAGCAGCCTGGGCGTGGCTAGCGGTATGCAAGAGACCCAGTACTTC. Combining the CDR3 with reference TRBV5-1 and TRBJ2-5 gives the whole variable domain KAGVTQTPRYLIKTRGQQVTLSCSPISGHRSVSWYQQTPGQGLQFLFEYFSETQRNKGNFPGRFSGRQFSNSRSEMNVSTLELGDSALYLCASSLGVASGMQETQYFGPGTRLLVL.

The rearrangement joins TRBV7-9 to TRBJ2-3; D remains ambiguous. Trimming stripped 5 bases from V and 0 bases from J, with 21 bases between. In germline, CDR1 is SEHNR, CDR2 FQNEAQ (reference sequence). The CDR3 has 18 residues. CDR3 bases: TGTGCCAGCAGCGCCACCGGCCTGGGCGTGCGAAGCACAGATACGCAGTATTTT. It yields the protein CASSATGLGVRSTDTQYF.